This T cell receptor beta chain was captured in a study of T cell responses to AZD1222 COVID-19 vaccine. Overall study findings and caveats: Recipients of two AZD1222 doses showed rising Spike-specific TCR breadth and depth. Every sample of the repertoires postdated the peak T cell response.

The CDR3 runs to 12 residues. V lost 7 bases and J lost 8, with 9 bases in between. Germline loops: CDR1 SNHLY, CDR2 FYNNEI. In the case of this clone: Its antigen is currently unknown.

Repertoires were generated with immunoSEQ multiplex PCR, while TCRdb's copy carries only in-frame clones and drops some. The profile shows 72,000 or so clones, about 85% of them singletons. The sequence derives from an adult in good health. The V call is TRBV2, the J call TRBJ1-6, with D perhaps matching TRBD1 (5 bases). Sequences were derived from peripheral blood, sampled on day 0 of AZD1222 vaccination. The CDR3 bases are TGTGCCAGCACCTCGACAGATTCACCCCTCCACTTT. As protein: CASTSTDSPLHF.